The 10 T cell receptor beta chains in this list originate from one sample, sequenced in a study of cytomegalovirus exposure and HLA in healthy donors. 60 Vbeta and 13 Jbeta primers were used in PCR. Some clones are missing from TCRdb's copy, which holds only in-frame ones; the method was immunoSEQ multiplex PCR. The sample carries about 220,000 clones, 82% recorded once. The sample comprised PBMCs. The receptor source for this set is a middle-aged man in good health and CMV-seropositive.

This chain connects TRBV5-1 to TRBJ2-3; 8 nucleotides match TRBD2. CDR1 SGHRS and CDR2 YFSETQ come from the germline V gene. With V trimmed by 5 bases and J by 6 bases, 8 bases remained unmatched. This CDR3 has 14 amino acids. In DNA, the CDR3 is TGCGCCAGCAGTTCTACTAGCGGTGGGGATACGCAGTATTTT. Protein product: CASSSTSGGDTQYF.

This chain links TRBV19 with TRBJ1-5; the match to TRBD1 covers 11 bases. The CDR3 runs to 18 residues. Germline CDR1 reads LNHDA; CDR2 reads SQIVND (reference sequence). The ends lost 6 bases at V and 3 bases at J; junction bases unmatched: 13. The CDR3 here is CASSHGQGARGANQPQHF. For the CDR3, the DNA is TGTGCCAGTAGCCACGGACAGGGGGCGCGGGGGGCCAATCAGCCCCAGCATTTT.

The chain uses TRBV27 and TRBJ1-3; 9 bases agree with TRBD1. CDR1 is MNHEY, CDR2 SMNVEV, per germline (reference sequence). The CDR3 is 18 amino acids. Trimming cost V 8 bases and J 3 bases; bases outside gene matches: 17. DNA of the CDR3: TGTGCCAGCTCCCCGGGACAGGGAAAATCGCCTGGTGGAAACACCATATATTTT. Translating it yields CASSPGQGKSPGGNTIYF.

This sequence joins TRBV4-1 and TRBJ1-5; no clear D gene. CDR3 size: 15 residues. Trimming cost V 0 bases and J 9 bases, with 15 bases left between them. Germline CDR1 MGHRA, CDR2 YSYEKL. The CDR3 region has the DNA TGCGCCAGCAGCCAAGAGGAGAGGGTGGAGCTGCCCCAGCATTTT. Translated, it gives CASSQEERVELPQHF.

The V call is TRBV7-6, the J call TRBJ2-7, with a weak D call TRBD1 (6 bases). This CDR3 has 15 residues. Looked up from germline, CDR1 is SGHVS and CDR2 is FNYEAQ. Trimming removed 5 bases at V and 0 bases at J, with 14 bases between. The CDR3 region has the DNA TGTGCCAGCAGCCCCGCCGGACAGAGCTCCTACGAGCAGTACTTC. Amino acid sequence: CASSPAGQSSYEQYF.

The chain couples TRBV19 to TRBJ1-4; D is unresolved. Germline V gene data show CDR1 as LNHDA and CDR2 as SQIVND (reference sequence). The CDR3 covers 12 residues. With 3 bases removed from V and 8 bases from J, the gap between germline ends came to 7 bases. The DNA for the CDR3 is TGTGCCAGTAGTATGGAGGGCGAAAAACTGTTTTTT. It is translated as CASSMEGEKLFF. Complete variable domain (other parts from reference TRBV19 and TRBJ1-4): DGGITQSPKYLFRKEGQNVTLSCEQNLNHDAMYWYRQDPGQGLRLIYYSQIVNDFQKGDIAEGYSVSREKKESFPLTVTSAQKNPTAFYLCASSMEGEKLFFGSGTQLSVL.

The chain combines TRBV2 with TRBJ1-5, with D tentatively TRBD1 (6 bases). The CDR3 runs to 15 residues. Between the trimmed V and J ends, which lost 6 bases and 7 bases, there was a span of 19 bases. Germline assignment: CDR1 SNHLY and CDR2 FYNNEI. The CDR3, as DNA: TGTGCCAGCAGCGGGCTAACAGGGTTAGGGCAGCCCCAGCATTTT. As protein: CASSGLTGLGQPQHF.

The chain combines TRBV10-2 with TRBJ2-7, with TRBD2 matching 7 bases. J gave up 0 bases and V 2 bases, and 1 base lay outside the gene matches. CDR3 size: 14 residues. Per the germline V gene, CDR1 is WSHSY and CDR2 is SAAADI. The CDR3 DNA reads as TGCGCCAGCAGTGAGATAGCGGGCTCCTACGAGCAGTACGTC. As protein: CASSEIAGSYEQYV.

This clone turned up a few times. The chain carries TRBV5-4 and TRBJ2-5; tentative D call: TRBD1 (5 bases). The CDR3 spans 14 residues. CDR1 SGHNT and CDR2 YYREEE come from the germline V gene (reference sequence). Trimming cost V 0 bases and J 5 bases, with 11 bases left between them. The CDR3 DNA reads as TGTGCCAGCAGCTTGGAGCAGGGTGGGGAGACCCAGTACTTC. As protein: CASSLEQGGETQYF.

The chain employs TRBV6-1 and TRBJ2-5, with D maybe TRBD1 (6 bases). Germline-derived CDR1 and CDR2 are MNHNS and SASEGT. The CDR3 has 14 amino acids. V lost 1 base, J lost 5 bases, and 11 bases lay in between. The CDR3 region has the DNA TGTGCCAGCAGTGAAGGAGGGGGTCGGGAGACCCAGTACTTC. Its translation is CASSEGGGRETQYF.